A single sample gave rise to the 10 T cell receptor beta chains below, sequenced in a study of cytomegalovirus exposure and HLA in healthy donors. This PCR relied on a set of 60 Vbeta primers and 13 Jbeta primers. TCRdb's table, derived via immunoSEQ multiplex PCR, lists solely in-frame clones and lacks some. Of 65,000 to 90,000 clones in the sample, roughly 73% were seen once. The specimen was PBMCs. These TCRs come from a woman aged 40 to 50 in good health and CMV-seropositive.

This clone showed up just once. The CDR3 bases are TGTGCCAGCAGTCACTCTGGACTAGCGGGAGAGACCCAGTACTTC. This translates into CASSHSGLAGETQYF. The chain uses TRBV28 and TRBJ2-5, with 11 bases fitting TRBD2. Unmatched junction bases numbered 6, after V lost 5 bases and J lost 4 bases. The CDR3 runs to 15 residues. The germline CDR1 and CDR2 sequences are MDHEN and SYDVKM. The full variable domain, rest sourced from reference TRBV28 and TRBJ2-5, is DVKVTQSSRYLVKRTGEKVFLECVQDMDHENMFWYRQDPGLGLRLIYFSYDVKMKEKGDIPEGYSVSREKKERFSLILESASTNQTSMYLCASSHSGLAGETQYFGPGTRLLVL.

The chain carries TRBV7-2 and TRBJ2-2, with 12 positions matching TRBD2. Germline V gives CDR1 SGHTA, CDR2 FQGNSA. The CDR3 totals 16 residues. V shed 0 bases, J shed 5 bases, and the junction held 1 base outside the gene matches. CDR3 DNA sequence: TGTGCCAGCAGCTTAGCGCTAGCGGGAGGGACCGGGGAGCTGTTTTTT. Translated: CASSLALAGGTGELFF.

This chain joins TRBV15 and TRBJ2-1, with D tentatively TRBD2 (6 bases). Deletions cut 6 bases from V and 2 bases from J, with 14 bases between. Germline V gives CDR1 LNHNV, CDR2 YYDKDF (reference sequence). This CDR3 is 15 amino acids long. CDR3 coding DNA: TGTGCCACCAGGGCGGGGCGCGGCACCTACAATGAGCAGTTCTTC. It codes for CATRAGRGTYNEQFF.

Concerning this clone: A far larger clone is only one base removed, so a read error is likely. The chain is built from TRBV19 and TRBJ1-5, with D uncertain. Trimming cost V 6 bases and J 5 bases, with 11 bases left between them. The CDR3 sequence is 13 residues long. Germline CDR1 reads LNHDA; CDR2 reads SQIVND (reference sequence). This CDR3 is CASSVVTYQPQHF. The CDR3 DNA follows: TGTGCCAGTAGCGTCGTCACATATCAGCCCCAGCATTTT.

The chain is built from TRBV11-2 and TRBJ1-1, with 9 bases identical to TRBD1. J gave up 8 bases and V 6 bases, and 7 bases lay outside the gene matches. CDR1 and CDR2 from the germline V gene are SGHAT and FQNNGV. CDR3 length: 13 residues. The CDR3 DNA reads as TGTGCCAGCAGTTATAACAGGGGGCTAGAAGCTTTCTTT. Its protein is CASSYNRGLEAFF.

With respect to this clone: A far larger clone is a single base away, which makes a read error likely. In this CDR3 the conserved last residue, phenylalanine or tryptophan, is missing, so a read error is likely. The CDR3 DNA reads TGCAGCATTCGGGACAACCACAATCAGCCCCAGCATGTT. Translated, it gives CSIRDNHNQPQHV. This chain joins TRBV29-1 and TRBJ1-5; perhaps TRBD1 as D (6 bases). Trimming removed 8 bases at V and 3 bases at J, with 14 bases between. Germline lookup yields CDR1 SQVTM and CDR2 ANQGSEA. The CDR3 is 13 amino acids.

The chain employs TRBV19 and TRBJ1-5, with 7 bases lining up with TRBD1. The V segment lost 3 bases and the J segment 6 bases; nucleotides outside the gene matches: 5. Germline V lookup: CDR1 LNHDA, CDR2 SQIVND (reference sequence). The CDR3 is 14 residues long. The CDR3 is CASSITGARQPQHF. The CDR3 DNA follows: TGTGCCAGTAGTATTACAGGGGCGCGTCAGCCCCAGCATTTT.

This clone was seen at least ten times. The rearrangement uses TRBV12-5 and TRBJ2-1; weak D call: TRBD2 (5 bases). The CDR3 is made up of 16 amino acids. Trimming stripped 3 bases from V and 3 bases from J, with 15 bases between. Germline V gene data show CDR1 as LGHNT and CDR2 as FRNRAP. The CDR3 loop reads CASGFAGPGNYNEQFF. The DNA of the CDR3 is TGTGCTAGTGGTTTCGCCGGTCCCGGGAACTACAATGAGCAGTTCTTC.

CDR3 residues: CASSQQGTGGLIEQFF. The CDR3 bases are TGCGCCAGCAGCCAACAAGGGACAGGGGGCTTGATTGAGCAGTTCTTC. This sequence joins TRBV4-1 and TRBJ2-1; 12 bases are shared with TRBD1. This CDR3 has 16 residues. J gave up 9 bases and V 2 bases, and 8 bases lay outside the gene matches. Germline V gene data show CDR1 as MGHRA and CDR2 as YSYEKL.

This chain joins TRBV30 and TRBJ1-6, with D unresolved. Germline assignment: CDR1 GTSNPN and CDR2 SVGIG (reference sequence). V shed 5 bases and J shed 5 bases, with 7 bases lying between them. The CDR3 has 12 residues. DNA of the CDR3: TGTGCCTGGCACATAAATAATTCACCCCTCCACTTT. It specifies CAWHINNSPLHF.